This T cell receptor (beta chain) is drawn from a study of CD8 T cells in ankylosing spondylitis. Study-level points and caveats: Reportedly, matched ankylosing spondylitis synovial fluid was significantly enriched for disease-linked clones.

The length of the CDR3 is 13 residues. CDR1 MNHEY and CDR2 SMNVEV come from the germline V gene (reference sequence). Trimming took 0 bases from V and 1 from J, leaving 2 bases between them. As regards this clonotype: Its target is not known. A much bigger clone sits one base away, suggesting this may be a read error.

Via MiXCR, TCRdb re-called the 5' RACE reads, giving one row per CDR3 protein. The sample lists about 150,000 distinct CDR3 sequences, 40% to 50% occurring once. The clonotype was recovered from a male donor with ankylosing spondylitis. The chain uses TRBV27 and TRBJ2-3; D gene ambiguous. The sequenced material came from synovial fluid, either unsorted or a sorted T cell fraction (not recorded which). The CDR3 here is CASSLSGTDTQYF. In DNA form, the CDR3 reads TGTGCCAGCAGTTTATCGGGCACAGATACGCAGTATTTT.